This passage covers 5 T cell receptor beta chains from one sample sequenced in a study of post-analysis software for immune sequencing data. Regarding the study as a whole: With TRBV5-6, TRBV5-1 and TRBV20-1 included, 4 or 5 TRBV segments were more frequent in patients than in controls.

These receptors have no identified antigens. Sequencing libraries made from TCR beta cDNA carried unique molecular identifiers. TCRdb processed the PCR reads anew with MiXCR; each CDR3 protein has one entry. The sample contains some 700,000 distinct CDR3 sequences, approximately 60% of which appear only once. Input material: blood. Every receptor here comes from a girl aged 2 to 10 with multiple sclerosis.

The chain combines TRBV5-1 with TRBJ2-3, with TRBD2 matching 8 bases. Looked up from germline, CDR1 is SGHRS and CDR2 is YFSETQ. This CDR3 region has 16 residues. The V segment lost 4 bases and the J segment 1 base; nucleotides outside the gene matches: 8. The CDR3, as DNA: TGCGCCAGCAGCCTGGAGGCGGGGGGCCGCACAGATACGCAGTATTTT. Its protein product is CASSLEAGGRTDTQYF.

The gene calls are TRBV6-2 or TRBV6-3 and TRBJ2-1; perhaps TRBD1 as D (6 bases). V lost 5 bases to trimming and J lost 5 bases, with 19 bases between them. Germline loops: CDR1 MNHEY, CDR2 SVGEGT. The CDR3 extends over 16 amino acids. CDR3 DNA: TGTGCCAGCAGTGGTACCGGGACACCCGATCACAATGAGCAGTTCTTC. Protein: CASSGTGTPDHNEQFF.

This sequence joins TRBV7-9 and TRBJ2-1; 13 bases align to TRBD2. The ends lost 8 bases at V and 7 bases at J; junction bases unmatched: 8. The germline V gene encodes CDR1 SEHNR and CDR2 FQNEAQ (reference sequence). CDR3 length equals 15 residues. The CDR3 spells CASDIWTSGGNEQFF. CDR3 coding DNA: TGTGCCAGCGATATTTGGACTAGCGGGGGAAATGAGCAGTTCTTC.

The gene calls are TRBV7-3 and TRBJ1-1; 8 nucleotides match TRBD1. Germline assignment: CDR1 SGHTA and CDR2 FQGTGA. CDR3 size: 16 residues. The V gene end was trimmed by 0 bases and the J gene end by 1 base; junction bases not matched to a gene: 4. DNA for the CDR3: TGTGCCAGCAGCTTAACCCGACAGGGGAAGAACACTGAAGCTTTCTTT. Residues: CASSLTRQGKNTEAFF.

V gene TRBV12-3 or TRBV12-4 combines with J gene TRBJ2-5; 7 bases align to TRBD2. With V trimmed by 10 bases and J by 11 bases, 22 bases remained unmatched. This CDR3 is built from 15 residues. The CDR3 sequence: CATAIGLDPSVEQYF. The CDR3 DNA sequence: TGTGCCACCGCGATCGGACTAGATCCCAGCGTTGAGCAGTACTTC.